The 27 T cell receptor beta chains below were found in one sample sequenced in a study of shared clonotypes between healthy human individuals. The data were produced by immunoSEQ multiplex PCR, yet TCRdb's version contains in-frame clones alone and is incomplete. Of approximately 1,500,000 clones in the sample, under 99% were seen once. Sequencing was performed on naive CD4+ T cells sorted from blood. Subset indicated: CD45RA+ positively selected. The receptors shown here come from a man aged 30 to 39 in good health.

The chain carries TRBV4-3 and TRBJ2-6; 7 nucleotides match TRBD2. The trim removed 3 bases at V and 4 bases at J, leaving 9 bases unmatched. The CDR3 extends over 17 amino acids. Germline V lookup: CDR1 LGHNA, CDR2 YSLEER. The CDR3 nucleotides read TGCGCCAGCAGCCAGTTCCCCGGGGGGAACGGGGCCAACGTCCTGACTTTC. Protein: CASSQFPGGNGANVLTF.

The chain has TRBV7-9 and TRBJ2-5, with 13 bases identical to TRBD2. Losses at the gene ends were 1 base for V and 5 bases for J; bases not matched to a gene: 7. Germline values: CDR1 SEHNR, CDR2 FQNEAQ (reference sequence). The CDR3 loop spans 17 amino acids. CDR3 residues: CASSLGGLAGVGETQYF. CDR3 sequence (DNA): TGTGCCAGCAGCTTAGGAGGACTAGCGGGAGTTGGGGAGACCCAGTACTTC.

The chain employs TRBV6-6 and TRBJ2-7; D is possibly TRBD2 (6 bases). The ends were cut back, 0 bases at V and 4 bases at J, with 16 bases in the middle. Looked up from germline, CDR1 is MNHNY and CDR2 is SVGAGI (reference sequence). The CDR3 covers 16 residues. The CDR3 DNA reads as TGTGCCAGCAGTTACTCGACGGCGGGGTTTGGGTACGAGCAGTACTTC. It is translated as CASSYSTAGFGYEQYF.

The CDR3 sequence is CASSLDRGLWDTQYF. CDR3 in DNA: TGTGCCAGCAGCTTAGATCGCGGACTATGGGATACGCAGTATTTT. The chain employs TRBV11-2 and TRBJ2-3, with TRBD2 as a possible D gene (6 bases). The CDR3 loop spans 15 amino acids. The germline CDR1 and CDR2 sequences are SGHAT and FQNNGV. The V end was cut by 0 bases, the J end by 6 bases, with 13 bases between.

A word on this clone: At one of its ends the junction is not consistent with the germline gene, which may arise from a read error. The chain recombines TRBV30 with TRBJ2-7; TRBD2 agrees at 10 bases. The CDR3 consists of 15 residues. CDR1 is GTSNPN and CDR2 is SVGIG in the germline V gene (reference sequence). The CDR3 loop is CAWSVLPGTSARVEF. The CDR3 DNA reads as TGTGCCTGGAGTGTACTACCCGGGACTAGCGCCCGAGTTGAGTTC.

This sequence joins TRBV11-2 and TRBJ2-7; no firm D call. CDR3 size: 12 residues. The V end was cut by 5 bases, the J end by 6 bases, with 11 bases between. Germline lookup yields CDR1 SGHAT and CDR2 FQNNGV. CDR3 residues: CASSTSSLEQYF. The CDR3 DNA sequence: TGTGCCAGCAGCACGTCTAGTCTCGAGCAGTACTTC.

The V and J genes are TRBV29-1 and TRBJ1-2; no reliable D call. The ends were cut back, 4 bases at V and 8 bases at J, with 8 bases in the middle. CDR3 length equals 10 residues. Germline V CDR1 and CDR2: SQVTM, ANQGSEA. The CDR3 bases are TGCAGCGTTGGACAATACGGCTACACCTTC. It specifies CSVGQYGYTF.

The rearrangement joins TRBV9 to TRBJ2-3; D is unresolved. CDR3 length: 13 amino acids. Germline V gene data show CDR1 as SGDLS and CDR2 as YYNGEE. Between the trimmed V and J ends, which lost 3 bases and 0 bases, there was a span of 5 bases. CDR3 nucleotides: TGTGCCAGCAGCGAATCTAGCACAGATACGCAGTATTTT. Protein sequence: CASSESSTDTQYF.

Details on this clone: Other DNA sequences within the sample encode an identical CDR3. The rearrangement links TRBV18 to TRBJ1-4, with a possible D match to TRBD1 (6 bases). The CDR3 is made up of 13 amino acids. V lost 2 bases, J lost 5 bases, and 6 bases lay in between. CDR1 and CDR2 from the germline V gene are KGHSH and LQKENI. In DNA, the CDR3 is TGTGCCAGCTCACCAACAGGGAATGAAAAACTGTTTTTT. This translates into CASSPTGNEKLFF.

The chain has TRBV10-3 and TRBJ2-1; 7 positions match TRBD1. Germline V gene lookup returns CDR1 ENHRY and CDR2 SYGVKD. After removal of 0 bases from V and 10 bases from J, the junction contained 6 bases not matched to a gene. This CDR3 comprises 14 residues. Here the CDR3 DNA reads TGTGCCATCAGTGAGTCGGGTAACAGGGGCGAGCAGTTCTTC. Amino acids: CAISESGNRGEQFF.

This chain uses TRBV7-2 with TRBJ1-5; no reliable D call. Germline V gives CDR1 SGHTA, CDR2 FQGNSA. CDR3 size: 13 residues. V lost 2 bases and J 4 bases, leaving 6 bases between the germline ends. The CDR3 DNA follows: TGTGCCAGCAGCTTAAGATTGAATCAGCCCCAGCATTTT. It specifies CASSLRLNQPQHF.

The chain couples TRBV2 to TRBJ2-2; 13 bases map to TRBD2. J lost 4 bases, V lost 5 bases, and 13 bases had no gene match. Germline lookup yields CDR1 SNHLY and CDR2 FYNNEI. This CDR3 is 19 amino acids long. CDR3 coding DNA: TGTGCCAGCAGTCTGAATCTCCCTACTAGCGGGAGGGTCACCGGGGAGCTGTTTTTT. Protein sequence: CASSLNLPTSGRVTGELFF.

The J gene is TRBJ2-1, the V gene TRBV7-2, with D maybe TRBD2 (6 bases). V was clipped by 1 base and J by 9 bases, with 10 bases between them. CDR3 length: 13 amino acids. Germline V gene sequence: CDR1 SGHTA, CDR2 FQGNSA. The CDR3 sequence is CASSLDPAGEQFF. The CDR3, as DNA: TGTGCCAGCAGCTTAGACCCAGCGGGTGAGCAGTTCTTC.

The rearrangement links TRBV2 to TRBJ2-3; 10 positions agree with TRBD1. V was pared by 5 bases and J by 0 bases, with 5 bases of the junction left unmatched. From germline, CDR1 is SNHLY and CDR2 FYNNEI. CDR3 length: 16 residues. This chain's CDR3 is CASSLRGQGSTDTQYF. The CDR3 DNA is TGTGCCAGCAGTCTTCGGGGACAGGGGAGCACAGATACGCAGTATTTT.

The gene calls are TRBV6-6 and TRBJ2-7; D not resolved. This CDR3 is built from 12 residues. The V and J ends lost 2 bases and 7 bases respectively, with 9 bases between them. Germline V lookup: CDR1 MNHNY, CDR2 SVGAGI (reference sequence). CDR3: CASSYTAEEQYF. The CDR3 region has the DNA TGTGCCAGCAGTTACACGGCAGAAGAGCAGTACTTC.

This clone was recorded once. The V and J genes are TRBV5-1 and TRBJ2-7; D possibly corresponds to TRBD2 (5 bases). Germline-derived CDR1 and CDR2 are SGHRS and YFSETQ. Trimming stripped 1 base from V and 6 bases from J, with 14 bases between. The CDR3 runs to 14 residues. The CDR3: CASSLPGYEAEQYF. The DNA of the CDR3 is TGCGCCAGCAGCTTGCCGGGGTACGAAGCCGAGCAGTACTTC.

The chain has TRBV6-1 and TRBJ2-7; no clear D gene. From germline, CDR1 is MNHNS and CDR2 SASEGT. The V and J ends lost 1 base and 7 bases respectively, with 5 bases between them. This CDR3 contains 11 residues. The CDR3 nucleotides read TGTGCCAGCAGTGAAGAGTGGGAGCAGTACTTC. It codes for CASSEEWEQYF.

A single count supports this clone. V gene TRBV19 combines with J gene TRBJ1-1; 7 nucleotides agree with TRBD1. This CDR3 has 15 residues. With 8 bases clipped from V and 2 bases from J, the junction kept 11 bases outside the gene matches. The germline V gene has CDR1 LNHDA and CDR2 SQIVND (reference sequence). The CDR3 DNA is TGTGCCAGTGTTGAGGAGGGGGCTACAAACACTGAAGCTTTCTTT. It yields the protein CASVEEGATNTEAFF.

The chain links TRBV7-9 to TRBJ1-1, with unresolved D. The CDR3 length is 12 residues. Trimming removed 2 bases at V and 6 bases at J, with 7 bases between. Looked up from germline, CDR1 is SEHNR and CDR2 is FQNEAQ (reference sequence). CDR3 nucleotide sequence: TGTGCCAGCAGCTTAAGGTGGTCTGAAGCTTTCTTT. Encoded protein: CASSLRWSEAFF.

This sequence joins TRBV5-5 and TRBJ2-3; D uncertain. CDR1 and CDR2 (germline): SGHKS, YYEKEE (reference sequence). Trimming took 3 bases from V and 1 from J, leaving 15 bases between them. This CDR3 contains 16 residues. Here the CDR3 DNA reads TGTGCCAGCAGCTCATCCGCCGGGTCCCGCACAGATACGCAGTATTTT. It yields the protein CASSSSAGSRTDTQYF.

This chain links TRBV7-3 with TRBJ2-2; no definite D call. The V gene lost 2 bases and the J gene lost 8 bases, with 9 bases spanning the gap. CDR1 SGHTA and CDR2 FQGTGA come from the germline V gene. The CDR3 runs to 13 residues. The CDR3: CASSLYHLGELFF. The CDR3, as DNA: TGTGCCAGCAGCTTATACCATTTAGGGGAGCTGTTTTTT.

This chain links TRBV19 with TRBJ2-2; 8 bases are a match to TRBD2. V lost 5 bases and J lost 7; bases outside the gene matches: 3. The CDR3 runs to 13 residues. Germline V gene data show CDR1 as LNHDA and CDR2 as SQIVND (reference sequence). The DNA of the CDR3 is TGTGCCAGTAGTCGGGAGGGCGGCGGGGAGCTGTTTTTT. The encoded protein is CASSREGGGELFF.

The chain joins TRBV9 to TRBJ1-4; TRBD1 is a possible D gene (6 bases). The CDR3 is 17 residues long. Per germline, CDR1 SGDLS and CDR2 YYNGEE. V lost 0 bases and J lost 7, with 19 bases in between. Written as DNA, the CDR3 is TGTGCCAGCAGCGTAGGCCCTTCCGCCAGGGGACTTGAAAAACTGTTTTTT. This sequence encodes CASSVGPSARGLEKLFF.

This chain connects TRBV19 to TRBJ1-5; 7 bases map to TRBD1. The CDR3 is 16 amino acids. The V gene end was trimmed by 0 bases and the J gene end by 9 bases; junction bases not matched to a gene: 11. The germline V gene encodes CDR1 LNHDA and CDR2 SQIVND (reference sequence). This CDR3 is CASSIDHDRAWGPQHF. The DNA of the CDR3 is TGTGCCAGTAGTATAGATCATGACAGGGCATGGGGGCCCCAGCATTTT.

In its sample, this clone was seen once. The chain has TRBV18 and TRBJ2-7; 7 bases are shared with TRBD1. The CDR3 runs 14 residues. V lost 2 bases to trimming and J lost 7 bases; unmatched junction nucleotides: 8. Per germline, CDR1 KGHSH and CDR2 LQKENI. CDR3 residues: CASSPDRDQLEQYF. The CDR3 DNA reads TGTGCCAGCTCACCAGACAGGGACCAATTGGAGCAGTACTTC.

This clone was observed a single time. The V and J genes are TRBV7-9 and TRBJ2-7; 11 bases fit TRBD2. The trim removed 5 bases at V and 4 bases at J, leaving 7 bases unmatched. The germline V gene has CDR1 SEHNR and CDR2 FQNEAQ (reference sequence). The CDR3 loop spans 15 amino acids. CDR3 residues: CASSINLAGGYEQYF. The CDR3 DNA follows: TGTGCCAGCAGCATTAATCTAGCGGGAGGATACGAGCAGTACTTC. The full variable domain, its missing parts supplied by reference TRBV7-9 and TRBJ2-7, is DTGVSQNPRHKITKRGQNVTFRCDPISEHNRLYWYRQTLGQGPEFLTYFQNEAQLEKSRLLSDRFSAERPKGSFSTLEIQRTEQGDSAMYLCASSINLAGGYEQYFGPGTRLTVT.

The chain combines TRBV6-6 with TRBJ2-3; D is unclear. The CDR3 contains 15 residues. Trimming removed 4 bases from V and 0 bases from J, with 11 bases in between. Germline CDR1 MNHNY, CDR2 SVGAGI (reference sequence). As DNA, the CDR3 is TGTGCCAGCAGTTTAAGCGTTCCTAGCACAGATACGCAGTATTTT. It translates to CASSLSVPSTDTQYF.